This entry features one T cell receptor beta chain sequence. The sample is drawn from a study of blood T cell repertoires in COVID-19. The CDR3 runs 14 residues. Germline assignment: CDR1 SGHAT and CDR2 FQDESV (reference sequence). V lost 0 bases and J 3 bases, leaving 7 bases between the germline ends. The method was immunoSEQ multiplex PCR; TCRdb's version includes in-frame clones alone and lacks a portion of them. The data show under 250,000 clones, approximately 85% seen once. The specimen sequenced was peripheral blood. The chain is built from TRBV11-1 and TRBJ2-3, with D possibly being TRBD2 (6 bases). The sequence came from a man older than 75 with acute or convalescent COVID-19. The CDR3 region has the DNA TGTGCCAGCAGCTTAGCGGAGGGAACAGATACGCAGTATTTT. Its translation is CASSLAEGTDTQYF.